Given below is one T cell receptor beta chain in context. Its target is not known. Measured with immunoSEQ multiplex PCR; TCRdb has only the in-frame clones, and not every one. The sample records some 180,000 clones, about 87% being singletons. Deletions cut 7 bases from V and 0 bases from J, with 21 bases between. Germline lookup yields CDR1 LNHDA and CDR2 SQIVND (reference sequence). This CDR3 has 18 residues. This specimen belongs to a study of T cell responses to AZD1222 COVID-19 vaccine. General observations from the study: Across spike, vaccine-associated CD4 TCRs were found, dominant at 160-218 and 743-854.

The specimen was peripheral blood, collected on day 0 of AZD1222 vaccination. The sequence was collected from an adult in good health. The chain uses TRBV19 and TRBJ1-4; D is unresolved. The CDR3 DNA follows: TGTGCCAGTAAGAGCGGACGGAAGGATCTGGCAACTAATGAAAAACTGTTTTTT. Residues: CASKSGRKDLATNEKLFF.